This T cell receptor beta chain was profiled in a study of cytomegalovirus exposure and HLA in healthy donors. Germline V lookup: CDR1 SGHNT, CDR2 YYREEE (reference sequence). With V trimmed by 2 bases and J by 7 bases, 5 bases remained unmatched. CDR3 length equals 14 residues. PCR primers comprised 60 Vbeta and 13 Jbeta primers. Data came from immunoSEQ multiplex PCR; TCRdb stores just in-frame clones and leaves some out. The sample includes 100,000 or so clones, over 80% seen only once; the top ten take about 6.9%. Study findings and constraints: Looking again later, the authors saw that most CMV-associated TCR beta chains seemed HLA-restricted.

Comments on this clone: Its antigen is unidentified.

Sequenced material: PBMCs. This receptor was identified in a man aged 25-45 years in good health and CMV-seropositive. The J gene is TRBJ2-4, the V gene TRBV5-4; 8 bases align to TRBD1. This CDR3 reads CASSFDTGGNIQYF. DNA for the CDR3: TGTGCCAGCAGCTTCGATACAGGGGGTAACATTCAGTACTTC.